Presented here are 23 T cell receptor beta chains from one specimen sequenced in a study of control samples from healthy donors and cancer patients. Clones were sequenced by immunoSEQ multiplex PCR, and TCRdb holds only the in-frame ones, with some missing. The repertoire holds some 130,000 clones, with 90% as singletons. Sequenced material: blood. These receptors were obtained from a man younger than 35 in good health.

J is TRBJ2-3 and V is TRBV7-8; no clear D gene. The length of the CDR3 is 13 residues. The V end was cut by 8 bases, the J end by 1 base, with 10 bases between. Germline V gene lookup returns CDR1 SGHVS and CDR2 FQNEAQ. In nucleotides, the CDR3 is TGTGCCAGCGCCGGAGAACGCACAGATACGCAGTATTTT. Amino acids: CASAGERTDTQYF.

The CDR3 sequence: CASSLGGMNTEAFF. CDR3 bases: TGTGCCAGCAGCTTAGGTGGGATGAACACTGAAGCTTTCTTT. The rearrangement joins TRBV7-9 to TRBJ1-1; no clear D gene. The length of the CDR3 is 14 residues. The germline V gene has CDR1 SEHNR and CDR2 FQNEAQ (reference sequence). The germline V and J ends were trimmed by 1 base and 0 bases, with 6 bases remaining between them. Combining the CDR3 with reference TRBV7-9 and TRBJ1-1 gives the whole variable domain DTGVSQNPRHKITKRGQNVTFRCDPISEHNRLYWYRQTLGQGPEFLTYFQNEAQLEKSRLLSDRFSAERPKGSFSTLEIQRTEQGDSAMYLCASSLGGMNTEAFFGQGTRLTVV.

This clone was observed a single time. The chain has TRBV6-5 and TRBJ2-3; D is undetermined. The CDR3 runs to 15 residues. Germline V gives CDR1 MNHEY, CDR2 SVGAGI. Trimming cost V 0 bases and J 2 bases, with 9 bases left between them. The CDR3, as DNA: TGTGCCAGCAGTTACTCACAGATATCCACAGATACGCAGTATTTT. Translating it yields CASSYSQISTDTQYF.

CDR3 DNA: TGCGCCAGCAGCTCGGATGGGGACGAGCAGTACTTC. Its translation is CASSSDGDEQYF. This chain links TRBV5-1 with TRBJ2-7; D gene unclear. Deletions cut 3 bases from V and 5 bases from J, with 9 bases between. The CDR3 runs to 12 residues. Germline V lookup: CDR1 SGHRS, CDR2 YFSETQ. Supplemented by reference TRBV5-1 and TRBJ2-7, the full variable domain reads KAGVTQTPRYLIKTRGQQVTLSCSPISGHRSVSWYQQTPGQGLQFLFEYFSETQRNKGNFPGRFSGRQFSNSRSEMNVSTLELGDSALYLCASSSDGDEQYFGPGTRLTVT.

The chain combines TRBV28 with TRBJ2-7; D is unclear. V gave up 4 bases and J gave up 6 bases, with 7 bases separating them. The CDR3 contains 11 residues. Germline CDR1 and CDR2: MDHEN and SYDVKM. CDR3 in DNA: TGTGCCAGCAGTTCTTCACCCGAGCAGTACTTC. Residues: CASSSSPEQYF.

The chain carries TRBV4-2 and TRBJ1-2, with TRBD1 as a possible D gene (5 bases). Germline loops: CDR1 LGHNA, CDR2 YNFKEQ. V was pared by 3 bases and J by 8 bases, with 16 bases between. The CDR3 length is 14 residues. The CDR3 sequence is CASSHVSGGGGYTF. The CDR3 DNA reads TGTGCCAGCAGCCACGTCTCTGGGGGAGGCGGCTACACCTTC.

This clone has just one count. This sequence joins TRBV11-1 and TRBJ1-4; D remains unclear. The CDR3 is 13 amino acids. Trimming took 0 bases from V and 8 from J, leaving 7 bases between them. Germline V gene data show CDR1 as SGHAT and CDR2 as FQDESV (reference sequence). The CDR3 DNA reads TGTGCCAGCAGCTTAGCCCGGACGGAAAAACTGTTTTTT. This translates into CASSLARTEKLFF.

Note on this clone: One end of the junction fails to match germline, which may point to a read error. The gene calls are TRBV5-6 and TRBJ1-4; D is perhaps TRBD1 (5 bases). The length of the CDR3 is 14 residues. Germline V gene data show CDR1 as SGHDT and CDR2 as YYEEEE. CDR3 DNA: TGTGCCAGCAGTTTGGGGGGACCTAATGAAAAACTGTTTTTT. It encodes CASSLGGPNEKLFF.

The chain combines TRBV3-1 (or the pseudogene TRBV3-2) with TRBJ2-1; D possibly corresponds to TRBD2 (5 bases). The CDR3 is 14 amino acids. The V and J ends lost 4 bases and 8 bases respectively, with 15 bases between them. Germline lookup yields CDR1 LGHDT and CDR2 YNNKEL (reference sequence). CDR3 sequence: CASSPPAASYEQFF. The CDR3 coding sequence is TGTGCCAGCAGCCCCCCTGCGGCTAGCTATGAGCAGTTCTTC.

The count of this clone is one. The CDR3 protein is CASSGLAGEETQYF. The CDR3, as DNA: TGTGCCAGCAGCGGACTAGCGGGAGAGGAGACCCAGTACTTC. The V call is TRBV2, the J call TRBJ2-5; the match to TRBD2 covers 13 bases. CDR1 SNHLY and CDR2 FYNNEI come from the germline V gene. The CDR3 consists of 14 residues. After removal of 6 bases from V and 5 bases from J, the junction contained 3 bases not matched to a gene.

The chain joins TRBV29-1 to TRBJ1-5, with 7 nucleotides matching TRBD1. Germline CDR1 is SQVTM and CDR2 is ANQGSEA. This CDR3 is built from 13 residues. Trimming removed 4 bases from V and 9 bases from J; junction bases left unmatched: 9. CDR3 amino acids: CSVVRQGGGPQHF. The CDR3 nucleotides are TGCAGCGTTGTTCGACAGGGAGGGGGGCCCCAGCATTTT. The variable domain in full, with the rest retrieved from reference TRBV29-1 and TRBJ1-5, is SAVISQKPSRDICQRGTSLTIQCQVDSQVTMMFWYRQQPGQSLTLIATANQGSEATYESGFVIDKFPISRPNLTFSTLTVSNMSPEDSSIYLCSVVRQGGGPQHFGDGTRLSIL.

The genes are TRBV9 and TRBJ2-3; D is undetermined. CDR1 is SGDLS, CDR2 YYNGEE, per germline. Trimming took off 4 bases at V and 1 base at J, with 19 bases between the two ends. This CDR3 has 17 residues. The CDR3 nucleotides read TGTGCCAGCAGCCCGTCCTCGGGTGGCCTCGGCACAGATACGCAGTATTTT. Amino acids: CASSPSSGGLGTDTQYF.

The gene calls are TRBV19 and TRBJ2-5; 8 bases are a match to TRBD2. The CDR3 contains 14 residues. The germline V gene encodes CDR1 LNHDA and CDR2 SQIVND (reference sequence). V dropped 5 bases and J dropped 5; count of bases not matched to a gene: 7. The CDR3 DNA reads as TGTGCCAGTAGTTCGGCGGGGGGAGGGGAGACCCAGTACTTC. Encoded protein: CASSSAGGGETQYF.

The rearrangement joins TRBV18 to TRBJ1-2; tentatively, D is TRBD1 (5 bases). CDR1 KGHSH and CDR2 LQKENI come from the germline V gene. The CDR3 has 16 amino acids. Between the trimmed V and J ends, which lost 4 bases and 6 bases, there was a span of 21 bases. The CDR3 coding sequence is TGTGCCAGCTCACGGGAGCTCCGCGGGGCATCCGATGGCTACACCTTC. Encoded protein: CASSRELRGASDGYTF.

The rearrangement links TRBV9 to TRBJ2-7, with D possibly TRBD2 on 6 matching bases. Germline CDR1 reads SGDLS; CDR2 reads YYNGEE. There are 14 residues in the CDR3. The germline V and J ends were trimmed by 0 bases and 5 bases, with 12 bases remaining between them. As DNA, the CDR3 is TGTGCCAGCAGCGTAGGGGGGGTTGATGACGAGCAGTACTTC. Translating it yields CASSVGGVDDEQYF.

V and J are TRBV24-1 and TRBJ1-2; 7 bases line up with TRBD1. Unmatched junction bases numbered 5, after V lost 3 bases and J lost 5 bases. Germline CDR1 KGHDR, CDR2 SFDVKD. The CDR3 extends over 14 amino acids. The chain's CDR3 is CATSDPDRVYGYTF. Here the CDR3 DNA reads TGTGCCACCAGTGATCCAGACAGGGTTTATGGCTACACCTTC.

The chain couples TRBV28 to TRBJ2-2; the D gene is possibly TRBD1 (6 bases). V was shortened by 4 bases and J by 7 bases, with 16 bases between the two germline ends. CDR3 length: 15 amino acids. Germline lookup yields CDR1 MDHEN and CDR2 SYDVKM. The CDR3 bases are TGTGCCAGCAGTTCAGGGGTTTCTTTGGGCGGGGAGCTGTTTTTT. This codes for CASSSGVSLGGELFF.

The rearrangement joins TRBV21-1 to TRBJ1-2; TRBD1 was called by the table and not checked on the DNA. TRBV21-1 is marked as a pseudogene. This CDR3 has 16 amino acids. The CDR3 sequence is CASRKEGLSIVGGYTF. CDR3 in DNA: TGTGCCAGCAGAAAAGAGGGGTTGAGCATTGTTGGCGGCTACACCTTC.

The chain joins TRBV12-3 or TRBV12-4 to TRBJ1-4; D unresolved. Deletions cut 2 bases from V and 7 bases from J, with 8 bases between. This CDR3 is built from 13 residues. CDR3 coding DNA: TGTGCCAGCAGTTTAATCAGTCGTGAAAAACTGTTTTTT. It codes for CASSLISREKLFF.

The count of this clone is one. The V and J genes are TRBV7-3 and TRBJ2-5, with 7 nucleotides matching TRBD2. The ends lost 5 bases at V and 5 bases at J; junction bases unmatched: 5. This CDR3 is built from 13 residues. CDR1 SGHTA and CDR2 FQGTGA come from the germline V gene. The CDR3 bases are TGTGCCAGCAGCCCCCAGCGGGGTGAGACCCAGTACTTC. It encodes CASSPQRGETQYF.

This CDR3 reads CASSPGTAGTEAFF. CDR3 nucleotides: TGTGCCAGCAGCCCTGGGACTGCGGGCACTGAAGCTTTCTTT. This chain joins TRBV5-4 and TRBJ1-1, with a possible D match to TRBD1 (5 bases). The germline gives CDR1 SGHNT, CDR2 YYREEE (reference sequence). The CDR3 loop spans 14 amino acids. V was shortened by 4 bases and J by 4 bases, with 14 bases between the two germline ends. Supplemented by reference TRBV5-4 and TRBJ1-1, the full variable domain reads ETGVTQSPTHLIKTRGQQVTLRCSSQSGHNTVSWYQQALGQGPQFIFQYYREEENGRGNFPPRFSGLQFPNYSSELNVNALELDDSALYLCASSPGTAGTEAFFGQGTRLTVV.

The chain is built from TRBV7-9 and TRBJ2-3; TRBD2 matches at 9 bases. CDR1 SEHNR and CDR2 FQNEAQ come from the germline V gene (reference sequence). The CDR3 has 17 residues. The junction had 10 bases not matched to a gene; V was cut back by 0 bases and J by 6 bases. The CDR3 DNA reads TGTGCCAGCAGCTTAGCGCGAGCGGGGGGCCCGGGGGATACGCAGTATTTT. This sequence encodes CASSLARAGGPGDTQYF. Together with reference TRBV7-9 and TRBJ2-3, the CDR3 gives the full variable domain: DTGVSQNPRHKITKRGQNVTFRCDPISEHNRLYWYRQTLGQGPEFLTYFQNEAQLEKSRLLSDRFSAERPKGSFSTLEIQRTEQGDSAMYLCASSLARAGGPGDTQYFGPGTRLTVL.

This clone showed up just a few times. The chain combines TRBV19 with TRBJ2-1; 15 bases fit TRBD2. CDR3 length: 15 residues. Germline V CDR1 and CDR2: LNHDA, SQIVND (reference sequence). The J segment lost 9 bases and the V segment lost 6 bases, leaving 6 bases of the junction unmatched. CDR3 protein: CASRGLAGGPGEQFF. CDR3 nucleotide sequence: TGTGCCAGTAGAGGACTAGCGGGAGGGCCTGGTGAGCAGTTCTTC.